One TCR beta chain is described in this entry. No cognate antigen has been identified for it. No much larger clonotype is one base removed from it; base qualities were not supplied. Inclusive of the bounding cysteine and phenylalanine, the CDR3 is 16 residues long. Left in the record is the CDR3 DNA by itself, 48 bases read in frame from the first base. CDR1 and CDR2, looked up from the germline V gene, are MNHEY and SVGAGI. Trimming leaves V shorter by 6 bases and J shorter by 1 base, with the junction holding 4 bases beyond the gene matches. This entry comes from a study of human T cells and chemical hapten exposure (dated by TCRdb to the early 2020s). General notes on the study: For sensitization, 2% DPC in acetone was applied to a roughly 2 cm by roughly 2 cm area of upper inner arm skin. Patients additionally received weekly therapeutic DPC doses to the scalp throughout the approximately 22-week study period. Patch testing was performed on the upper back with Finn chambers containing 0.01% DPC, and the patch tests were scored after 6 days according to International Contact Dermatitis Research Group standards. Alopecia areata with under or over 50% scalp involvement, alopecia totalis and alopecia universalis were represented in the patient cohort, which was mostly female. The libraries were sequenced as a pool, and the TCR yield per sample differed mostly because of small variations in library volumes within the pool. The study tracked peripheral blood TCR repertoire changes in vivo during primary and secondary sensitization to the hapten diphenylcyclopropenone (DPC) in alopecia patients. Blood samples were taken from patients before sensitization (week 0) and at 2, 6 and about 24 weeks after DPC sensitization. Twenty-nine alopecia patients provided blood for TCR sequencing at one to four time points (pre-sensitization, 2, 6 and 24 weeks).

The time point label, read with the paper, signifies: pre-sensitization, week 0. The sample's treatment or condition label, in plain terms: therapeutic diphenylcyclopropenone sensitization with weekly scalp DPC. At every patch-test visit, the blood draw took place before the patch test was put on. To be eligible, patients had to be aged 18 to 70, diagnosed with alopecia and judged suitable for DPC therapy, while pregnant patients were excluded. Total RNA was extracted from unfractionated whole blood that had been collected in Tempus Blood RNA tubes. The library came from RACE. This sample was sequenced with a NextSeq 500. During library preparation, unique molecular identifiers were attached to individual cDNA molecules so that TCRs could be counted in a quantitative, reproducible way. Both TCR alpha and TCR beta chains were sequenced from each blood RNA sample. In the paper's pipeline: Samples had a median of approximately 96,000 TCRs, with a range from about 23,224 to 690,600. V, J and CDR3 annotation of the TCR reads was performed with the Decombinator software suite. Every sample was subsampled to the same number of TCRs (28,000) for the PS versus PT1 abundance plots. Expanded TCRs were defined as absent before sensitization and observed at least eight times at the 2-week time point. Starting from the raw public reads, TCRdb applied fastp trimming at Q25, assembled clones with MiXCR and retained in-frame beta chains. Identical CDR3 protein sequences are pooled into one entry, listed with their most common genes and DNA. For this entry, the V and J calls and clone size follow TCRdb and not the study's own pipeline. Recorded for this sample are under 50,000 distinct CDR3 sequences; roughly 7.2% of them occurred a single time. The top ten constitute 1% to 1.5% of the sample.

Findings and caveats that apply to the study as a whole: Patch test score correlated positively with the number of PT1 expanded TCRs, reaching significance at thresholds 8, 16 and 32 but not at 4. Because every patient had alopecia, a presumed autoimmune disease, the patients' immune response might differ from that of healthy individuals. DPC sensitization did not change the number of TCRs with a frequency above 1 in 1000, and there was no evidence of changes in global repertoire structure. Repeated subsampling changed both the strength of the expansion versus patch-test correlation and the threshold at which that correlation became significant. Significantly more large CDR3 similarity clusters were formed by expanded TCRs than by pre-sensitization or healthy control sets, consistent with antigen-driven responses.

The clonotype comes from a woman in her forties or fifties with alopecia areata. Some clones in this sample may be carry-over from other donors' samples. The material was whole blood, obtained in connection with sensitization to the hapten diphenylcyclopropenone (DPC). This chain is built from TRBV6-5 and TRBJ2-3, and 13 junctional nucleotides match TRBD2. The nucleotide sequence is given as TGTGCCAGCAGCCCCGGGACTAGCGGGGGCACAGATACGCAGTATTTT. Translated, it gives CASSPGTSGGTDTQYF.